Listed below are T cell receptor beta chains from one sample, sequenced in a study of vaccination effects on CD4 cells after COVID-19. Data came from immunoSEQ multiplex PCR; TCRdb stores just in-frame clones and leaves some out. The repertoire holds 55,000 to 70,000 clones, with 81% as singletons. For these receptors, no antigen is known. The sample in question was CD4+ T cells from PBMCs cultured with HCoV-229E spike peptides, obtained before COVID-19 vaccination. The receptor set was obtained from a human donor who received a COVID-19 vaccine. The CDR3 runs from the conserved cysteine through the conserved F or W. The D gene is left open where the match is weak. A row's size may be missing; if present it is once, few, many or a size class.

v_gene: TRBV5-1; abundance: NA; d_gene: NA; j_gene: TRBJ1-4; CDR3aa: CASSTGQPTNEKLFF; CDR3nt: TGCGCCAGCAGCACCGGACAGCCAACTAATGAAAAACTGTTTTTT
v_gene: TRBV7-2; abundance: NA; d_gene: TRBD2; j_gene: TRBJ2-5; CDR3aa: CASQLWGGQYF; CDR3nt: TGTGCCAGCCAACTTTGGGGGGGCCAGTACTTC
v_gene: TRBV18; abundance: NA; d_gene: NA; j_gene: TRBJ2-6; CDR3aa: CASSPGPFMRSGANVLTF; CDR3nt: TGTGCCAGCTCACCCGGACCGTTCATGAGGTCTGGGGCCAACGTCCTGACTTTC
v_gene: TRBV4-1; abundance: NA; d_gene: TRBD2; j_gene: TRBJ2-1; CDR3aa: CASSQPPGGESYNEQFF; CDR3nt: TGCGCCAGCAGCCAACCCCCCGGGGGGGAGTCCTACAATGAGCAGTTCTTC
v_gene: TRBV11-2; abundance: NA; d_gene: NA; j_gene: TRBJ1-2; CDR3aa: CASSFRTEEINYGYTF; CDR3nt: TGTGCCAGCAGCTTTCGGACAGAGGAGATTAACTATGGCTACACCTTC
v_gene: TRBV10-3; abundance: NA; d_gene: NA; j_gene: TRBJ1-5; CDR3aa: CATSRDSNQPQHF; CDR3nt: TGTGCCACTTCCCGGGACAGCAATCAGCCCCAGCATTTT
v_gene: TRBV6-5; abundance: once; d_gene: NA; j_gene: TRBJ1-1; CDR3aa: CASSYARGATEAFF; CDR3nt: TGTGCCAGCAGTTACGCCCGAGGGGCCACTGAAGCTTTCTTT
v_gene: TRBV24-1; abundance: NA; d_gene: NA; j_gene: TRBJ1-1; CDR3aa: CATSDPGRSTEAFF; CDR3nt: TGTGCCACCAGTGACCCTGGGAGGAGTACTGAAGCTTTCTTT
v_gene: TRBV11-2; abundance: NA; d_gene: NA; j_gene: TRBJ2-1; CDR3aa: CASSLSETLYNEQFF; CDR3nt: TGTGCCAGCAGCTTATCAGAGACACTCTACAATGAGCAGTTCTTC
v_gene: TRBV30; abundance: NA; d_gene: TRBD1; j_gene: TRBJ1-2; CDR3aa: CAWRPQGALNGYTF; CDR3nt: TGTGCCTGGAGGCCTCAGGGGGCGCTTAATGGCTACACCTTC
v_gene: TRBV9; abundance: once; d_gene: NA; j_gene: TRBJ2-3; CDR3aa: CASSVDLGSDTQYF; CDR3nt: TGTGCCAGCAGCGTAGATCTAGGCTCAGATACGCAGTATTTT
v_gene: TRBV7-8; abundance: NA; d_gene: NA; j_gene: TRBJ2-5; CDR3aa: CASSLVPRDWQQETQYF; CDR3nt: TGTGCCAGCAGCCTCGTCCCTCGTGACTGGCAACAAGAGACCCAGTACTTC
v_gene: TRBV5-1; abundance: NA; d_gene: NA; j_gene: TRBJ2-5; CDR3aa: CASSPGGPLQETQYF; CDR3nt: TGCGCCAGCAGCCCAGGGGGGCCCCTCCAAGAGACCCAGTACTTC
v_gene: TRBV2; abundance: once; d_gene: NA; j_gene: TRBJ2-4; CDR3aa: CASSEAPLGTNIQYF; CDR3nt: TGTGCCAGCAGTGAAGCTCCGCTAGGGACAAACATTCAGTACTTC
v_gene: TRBV9; abundance: NA; d_gene: TRBD1; j_gene: TRBJ2-2; CDR3aa: CASSPGTGGLEIKGGELFF; CDR3nt: TGTGCCAGCAGCCCGGGGACAGGGGGCTTGGAGATAAAAGGCGGGGAGCTGTTTTTT
v_gene: TRBV24-1; abundance: NA; d_gene: TRBD1; j_gene: TRBJ1-4; CDR3aa: CATSERQGANEKLFF; CDR3nt: TGTGCCACCAGTGAGCGACAGGGCGCTAATGAAAAACTGTTTTTT
v_gene: TRBV28; abundance: NA; d_gene: NA; j_gene: TRBJ1-5; CDR3aa: CASSPRRHDQPQHF; CDR3nt: TGTGCCAGCAGTCCCCGGAGGCATGATCAGCCCCAGCATTTT
v_gene: TRBV12-5; abundance: NA; d_gene: TRBD1; j_gene: TRBJ2-5; CDR3aa: CASGRQGARETQYF; CDR3nt: TGTGCTAGTGGTAGACAGGGGGCGCGTGAGACCCAGTACTTC
v_gene: TRBV27; abundance: once; d_gene: NA; j_gene: TRBJ1-2; CDR3aa: CASSYNPELYGYTF; CDR3nt: TGTGCCAGCAGTTATAATCCGGAACTTTATGGCTACACCTTC
v_gene: TRBV9; abundance: NA; d_gene: NA; j_gene: TRBJ1-5; CDR3aa: CASSPTAGNSNQPQHF; CDR3nt: TGTGCCAGCAGCCCAACCGCCGGGAATAGCAATCAGCCCCAGCATTTT
v_gene: TRBV6-1; abundance: once; d_gene: NA; j_gene: TRBJ1-5; CDR3aa: CASSDRESSMFSNQPQHF; CDR3nt: TGTGCCAGCAGTGACAGGGAAAGTTCGATGTTTAGCAATCAGCCCCAGCATTTT
v_gene: TRBV11-2; abundance: NA; d_gene: NA; j_gene: TRBJ1-1; CDR3aa: CASSLIYPLRTEAFF; CDR3nt: TGTGCCAGCAGCTTAATTTACCCCCTGAGGACTGAAGCTTTCTTT
v_gene: TRBV5-1; abundance: NA; d_gene: NA; j_gene: TRBJ1-6; CDR3aa: CASSYQGESSPLHF; CDR3nt: TGCGCCAGCAGCTACCAGGGAGAAAGTTCACCCCTCCACTTT
v_gene: TRBV5-8; abundance: few; d_gene: NA; j_gene: TRBJ2-3; CDR3aa: CASPEGTQYF; CDR3nt: TGTGCCAGCCCTGAGGGGACGCAGTATTTT
v_gene: TRBV10-3; abundance: NA; d_gene: NA; j_gene: TRBJ1-1; CDR3aa: CATSQGGLNTEAFF; CDR3nt: TGTGCCACGTCACAGGGTGGTTTGAACACTGAAGCTTTCTTT
v_gene: TRBV25-1; abundance: few; d_gene: NA; j_gene: TRBJ2-2; CDR3aa: CASRQNTGELFF; CDR3nt: TGTGCCAGCAGACAGAACACCGGGGAGCTGTTTTTT
v_gene: TRBV6-1; abundance: NA; d_gene: NA; j_gene: TRBJ2-3; CDR3aa: CASSENRRDTQYF; CDR3nt: TGTGCCAGCAGTGAAAACAGGCGAGATACGCAGTATTTT
v_gene: TRBV3-1/TRBV3-2; abundance: few; d_gene: TRBD2; j_gene: TRBJ2-1; CDR3aa: CASSTPRTSMNEQFF; CDR3nt: TGTGCCAGCAGCACCCCGAGGACTAGCATGAATGAGCAGTTCTTC